These 12 T cell receptor beta chains were all obtained from the same sample, sequenced in a study of cytomegalovirus exposure and HLA in healthy donors. Amplification used 60 Vbeta primers and 13 Jbeta primers. TCRdb keeps only in-frame clones here, not all; method: immunoSEQ multiplex PCR. The table lists 74,000 or so clones. The sequencing sample was made of PBMCs. The source of these receptors is an older woman in good health and CMV-seronegative.

This chain links TRBV7-9 with TRBJ2-7, with TRBD1 as a possible D gene (6 bases). V was shortened by 0 bases and J by 7 bases, with 25 bases between the two germline ends. The CDR3 covers 18 residues. Germline V gene data show CDR1 as SEHNR and CDR2 as FQNEAQ (reference sequence). CDR3 sequence reads: CASSLARDMLSAIREQYF. The CDR3 region has the DNA TGTGCCAGCAGCTTAGCGAGGGACATGCTATCTGCCATACGAGAGCAGTACTTC.

The chain joins TRBV7-9 to TRBJ2-4; TRBD2 matches 7 bases. This CDR3 region has 15 residues. V dropped 5 bases and J dropped 4; count of bases not matched to a gene: 8. Germline CDR1 reads SEHNR; CDR2 reads FQNEAQ (reference sequence). CDR3 sequence: CASSPQTGGKNIQYF. In DNA form, the CDR3 reads TGTGCCAGCAGCCCACAGACGGGAGGAAAAAACATTCAGTACTTC. Drawing the rest from reference TRBV7-9 and TRBJ2-4, the complete variable domain is DTGVSQNPRHKITKRGQNVTFRCDPISEHNRLYWYRQTLGQGPEFLTYFQNEAQLEKSRLLSDRFSAERPKGSFSTLEIQRTEQGDSAMYLCASSPQTGGKNIQYFGAGTRLSVL.

This rearrangement joins TRBV4-2 to TRBJ2-1, with D perhaps matching TRBD2 (7 bases). Germline assignment: CDR1 LGHNA and CDR2 YNFKEQ. With 1 base removed from V and 7 bases from J, the gap between germline ends came to 23 bases. The length of the CDR3 is 18 residues. CDR3 nucleotides: TGTGCCAGCAGCCAAGCCGGCAGTGTGGGGGGGCTGTGGAATGAGCAGTTCTTC. As protein: CASSQAGSVGGLWNEQFF.

V and J are TRBV4-2 and TRBJ1-4; possibly TRBD1 for D (6 bases). The CDR3 contains 14 residues. Germline loops: CDR1 LGHNA, CDR2 YNFKEQ. Trimming pared 4 bases from V and 5 bases from J, leaving 11 bases between. The CDR3 sequence: CASSLGQPNEKLFF. CDR3 coding DNA: TGTGCCAGCAGCCTTGGACAGCCAAATGAAAAACTGTTTTTT.

This rearrangement joins TRBV7-3 to TRBJ2-3; no reliable D call. This CDR3 is 16 amino acids long. Trimming took off 1 base at V and 5 bases at J, with 16 bases between the two ends. In germline, CDR1 is SGHTA, CDR2 FQGTGA. CDR3 nucleotide sequence: TGTGCCAGCAGCTTAAATGGCCCTGGATCGGGAGATACGCAGTATTTT. Amino acids: CASSLNGPGSGDTQYF.

The chain combines TRBV28 with TRBJ2-2; D is possibly TRBD1 (6 bases). V lost 4 bases and J lost 1, with 10 bases in between. CDR1 and CDR2 (germline): MDHEN, SYDVKM. CDR3 length: 15 amino acids. Written as DNA, the CDR3 is TGTGCCAGCAGTTCCGGGACACAGAACACCGGGGAGCTGTTTTTT. Translating gives CASSSGTQNTGELFF. Full variable domain (outside the CDR3, taken from reference TRBV28 and TRBJ2-2): DVKVTQSSRYLVKRTGEKVFLECVQDMDHENMFWYRQDPGLGLRLIYFSYDVKMKEKGDIPEGYSVSREKKERFSLILESASTNQTSMYLCASSSGTQNTGELFFGEGSRLTVL.

The chain has TRBV10-3 and TRBJ2-1; TRBD2 might be the D (5 bases). The CDR3 is 13 amino acids. CDR1 and CDR2 from the germline V gene are ENHRY and SYGVKD. The germline V and J ends were trimmed by 6 bases and 1 base, with 7 bases remaining between them. CDR3 DNA sequence: TGTGCCATCAGGGACTCTTCCTACAATGAGCAGTTCTTC. It encodes CAIRDSSYNEQFF.

V gene TRBV13 combines with J gene TRBJ2-2; 8 bases match TRBD1. The CDR3 runs to 14 residues. Germline CDR1 PRHDT, CDR2 FYEKMQ (reference sequence). Losses at the gene ends were 8 bases for V and 4 bases for J; bases not matched to a gene: 6. The CDR3 DNA sequence: TGTGCCAGCGAAAAGGACAGGGCCACCGGGGAGCTGTTTTTT. It codes for CASEKDRATGELFF.

The chain is built from TRBV10-3 and TRBJ1-6; 9 bases line up with TRBD1. There are 15 residues in the CDR3. Per the germline V gene, CDR1 is ENHRY and CDR2 is SYGVKD. Trimming cost V 11 bases and J 10 bases; bases outside gene matches: 15. This CDR3 is CAVQTGTGNGSPLHF. DNA of the CDR3: TGTGCCGTCCAAACCGGGACAGGGAATGGATCACCCCTCCACTTT.

The chain couples TRBV7-2 to TRBJ2-1; a weak D match, TRBD2 (6 bases). Germline lookup yields CDR1 SGHTA and CDR2 FQGNSA. V was shortened by 5 bases and J by 8 bases, with 19 bases between the two germline ends. This CDR3 region has 15 residues. The CDR3 loop reads CASSPTSGVWDEQFF. CDR3 DNA sequence: TGTGCCAGCAGCCCGACTAGTGGGGTTTGGGATGAGCAGTTCTTC.

J is TRBJ2-3 and V is TRBV10-3; TRBD2 aligns across 8 bases. Germline loops: CDR1 ENHRY, CDR2 SYGVKD. Trimming took 3 bases from V and 5 from J; bases not matched to a gene: 1. The CDR3 is 13 residues long. Here the CDR3 reads CAISDTSGDTQYF. The CDR3, as DNA: TGTGCCATCAGTGATACTAGCGGAGATACGCAGTATTTT.

The rearrangement uses TRBV2 and TRBJ2-5; 9 bases are shared with TRBD1. The DNA end is a closer match to TRBJ2-7, so the J assignment may be wrong. The germline gives CDR1 SNHLY, CDR2 FYNNEI. The CDR3 sequence is 14 residues long. The CDR3 spells CASRGQGNSYEQYF. The CDR3 region has the DNA TGTGCCAGCCGCGGACAGGGGAACTCCTACGAGCAGTACTTC.